This TCR beta chain comes out of a study of T cells after yellow fever vaccination. The overall study: SMART-Seq v4 Ultra Low Input prepared libraries from low-cell fractions.

Study conclusions and caveats: Peaking faster, on day 5 versus 15, the secondary response was nonetheless weaker. Researchers cautioned that FACS-sorted repertoires could harbor abundant clonotypes contaminating from the bulk population. Subsequent booster samples again held most clones from primary vaccination (approximately 95% CD4, approximately 86% CD8).

TCRdb redid the calling of the 5' RACE reads with MiXCR, one entry per CDR3 protein. In the table there are nearly 550,000 distinct CDR3 sequences, over 15% of which are singletons. This clonotype was seen ten or more times. Its antigen is currently unknown. A junction boundary mismatches the germline segment, possibly from a read error. Germline CDR1 SGHRS, CDR2 YFSETQ. This CDR3 has 15 residues. Sequenced here: PBMCs, sampled 15 days after the yellow fever booster vaccination. This clonotype was obtained from a young man who received the YFV17D yellow fever vaccine. The rearrangement joins TRBV5-1 to TRBJ2-7; 11 nucleotides match TRBD2. This CDR3 reads CASSLGLADSYEQYF. CDR3 bases: TGTGCCAGCAGTCTGGGACTAGCGGACTCCTACGAGCAGTACTTC. Together with reference TRBV5-1 and TRBJ2-7, the CDR3 gives the full variable domain: KAGVTQTPRYLIKTRGQQVTLSCSPISGHRSVSWYQQTPGQGLQFLFEYFSETQRNKGNFPGRFSGRQFSNSRSEMNVSTLELGDSALYLCASSLGLADSYEQYFGPGTRLTVT.